A selection of T cell receptor beta chains follows, all from one sample in a study of molecular identifiers for immune sequencing clone quantification. Via MiXCR, TCRdb re-called the PCR reads, giving one row per CDR3 protein. The repertoire holds hundreds of thousands of distinct CDR3 sequences, around 25% seen once, with 0.7% to 0.95% in the top ten. Sequences were obtained from naive CD8+ T cells from blood, with Jurkat cell RNA spiked in. Source of these receptors: a human donor in good health. Some libraries in this study had Jurkat cell RNA spiked in. Each CDR3 is given with its conserved first and last residue. The D gene is left open where the match is weak. Some rows mark clone size as missing; the rest say once, few, many or name a class of expanded clone.

v_gene	j_gene	abundance	d_gene	CDR3nt	CDR3aa
TRBV7-9	TRBJ2-3	few	TRBD1	TGTGCCAGCAGCTTAGAGGGACAGGGATCCTCAGATACGCAGTATTTT	CASSLEGQGSSDTQYF
TRBV9	TRBJ2-7	NA	NA	TGTGCCAGCAGCGTAGGGGCAGGATTATACAATGAGCAGTACTTC	CASSVGAGLYNEQYF
TRBV6-2/TRBV6-3	TRBJ2-7	NA	NA	TGTGCCAGCCGCCCCCGTACAAAAGGGACCTACGAGCAGTACTTC	CASRPRTKGTYEQYF
TRBV19	TRBJ2-7	many	NA	TGTGCCAGTAGTAGCGGGGTCTACGAGCAGTACTTC	CASSSGVYEQYF
TRBV7-3	TRBJ2-3	many	TRBD1	TGTGCCAGCAGTACAGGGGGCTCTTCCACAGATACGCAGTATTTT	CASSTGGSSTDTQYF
TRBV19	TRBJ1-1	few	TRBD1	TGTGCCAGTAGTACACAGCCGGGACAGCGACCTGAAGCTTTCTTT	CASSTQPGQRPEAFF
TRBV11-2	TRBJ1-1	few	NA	TGTGCCAGCAGCTTGACCGGACAGCCCCCTATGAACACTGAAGCTTTCTTT	CASSLTGQPPMNTEAFF
TRBV20-1	TRBJ2-5	many	NA	TGCAGTGCTAGATCCGCCGCGGACGGGACCCAGTACTTC	CSARSAADGTQYF
TRBV3-1	TRBJ2-3	few	TRBD1	TGTGCCAGCAGCCTCCCTCAGGGGGGCACAGATACGCAGTATTTT	CASSLPQGGTDTQYF
TRBV21-1	TRBJ1-5	few	NA	TGTGCCAGCCTGAAGGGCGGGACAGGGGGCGCGATAAACAATCAGCCCCAGCATTTT	CASLKGGTGGAINNQPQHF
TRBV30	TRBJ2-5	few	TRBD2	TGTGCCTGGAGTGTAGCGGGGGCAGAGACCCAGTACTTC	CAWSVAGAETQYF
TRBV5-5	TRBJ2-7	many	NA	TGTGCCAGCAGCTTGGGGGGCCAGACCCTGGACTACGAGCAGTACTTC	CASSLGGQTLDYEQYF
TRBV20-1	TRBJ2-7	many	TRBD1	TGCAGTGCTATCCACAGGGGTTACGCGCAGTACTTC	CSAIHRGYAQYF
TRBV6-6	TRBJ1-5	many	NA	TGTGCCAGCGGGGGGGACAGCAATCAGCCCCAGCATTTT	CASGGDSNQPQHF
TRBV7-9	TRBJ2-7	NA	TRBD1	TGTGCCAGCAGCTTAGTCAGGGGGCCCGAGCTGGGTTACGAGCAGTACTTC	CASSLVRGPELGYEQYF
TRBV9	TRBJ2-5	few	NA	TGTGCCAGCAGCGTCGGTTGGGACCTCCAAGAGACCCAGTACTTC	CASSVGWDLQETQYF
TRBV6-5	TRBJ2-2	NA	NA	TGTGCCAGCAGTTACTCTCCGTCTCTCCTCGGGGAGCTGTTTTTT	CASSYSPSLLGELFF
TRBV28	TRBJ2-3	many	NA	TGTGCCAGCAGTTTTTCCGTAGCGGACCGCACAGATACGCAGTATTTT	CASSFSVADRTDTQYF
TRBV25-1	TRBJ2-7	many	NA	TGTGCCAGCAGTGGATCCTACCTATACGAGCAGTACTTC	CASSGSYLYEQYF
TRBV20-1	TRBJ2-2	many	NA	TGCAGTGCTAGAGTGCAGGGCTGGAACACCGGGGAGCTGTTTTTT	CSARVQGWNTGELFF
TRBV13	TRBJ2-4	many	NA	TGTGCCACCTCGAATCGGGACCGAGGCTTAGCCAAAAACATTCAGTACTTC	CATSNRDRGLAKNIQYF
TRBV5-1	TRBJ2-1	few	TRBD2	TGCGCCAGCAGCTTGGCCATAAAAGCGGGAGTGAGGGATGAGCAGTTCTTC	CASSLAIKAGVRDEQFF
TRBV4-3	TRBJ1-3	few	NA	TGCGCCAGCAGCCAAGATGTCGGGGCCTCTGGAAACACCATATATTTT	CASSQDVGASGNTIYF
TRBV29-1	TRBJ2-1	few	NA	TGCAGCGTTGGCAGGGCGGTCAATGAGCAGTTCTTC	CSVGRAVNEQFF
TRBV7-9	TRBJ2-1	NA	NA	TGTGCCAGCAGCCAACAGGGGGGGAGTGAGCAGTTCTTC	CASSQQGGSEQFF
TRBV10-3	TRBJ2-2	NA	NA	TGTGCCATCAAGGCGGACACCGGGGAGCTGTTTTTT	CAIKADTGELFF
TRBV12-3/TRBV12-4	TRBJ1-1	NA	NA	TGTGCCAGCAGTTTAACTTTTGGTAACGAAGCTTTCTTT	CASSLTFGNEAFF
TRBV20-1	TRBJ1-1	NA	NA	TGCAGTGCTGCCTACAGGGAAGGGGTGCACACTGAAGCTTTCTTT	CSAAYREGVHTEAFF
TRBV3-1	TRBJ2-2	NA	NA	TGTGCCAGCAGCCAGATACTAGGTTCAGCCGGGGAGCTGTTTTTT	CASSQILGSAGELFF
TRBV19	TRBJ1-4	NA	NA	TGTGCCAGTAGGATACAGTCAACTAATGAAAGACTGTTTTTT	CASRIQSTNERLFF
TRBV19	TRBJ2-2	few	NA	TGTGCCAGTAGTCTGGCAGCGGTGAACACCGGGGAGCTGTTTTTT	CASSLAAVNTGELFF
TRBV24-1	TRBJ2-4	NA	NA	TGTGCCACCAGTGAGCCGGGACTCGGTAACATTCAGTACTTC	CATSEPGLGNIQYF
TRBV7-9	TRBJ1-2	NA	NA	TGTGCCAGCACCTTCGGCTATGGCTACACCTTC	CASTFGYGYTF
TRBV7-2	TRBJ2-1	many	NA	TGTGCCAGCAGCTTATATCGGAACAATGAGCAGTTCTTC	CASSLYRNNEQFF
TRBV7-9	TRBJ2-5	few	NA	TGTGCCAGCAGCCCCGCGGAAGAGACCCAGTACTTC	CASSPAEETQYF
TRBV29-1	TRBJ2-1	many	TRBD2	TGCAGCGTTTTGACTAGCGGTCTCTATGAGCAGTTCTTC	CSVLTSGLYEQFF
TRBV10-3	TRBJ2-3	few	TRBD1	TGTGCCATCAGTGCAGAGGGGGCCAGCACAGATACGCAGTATTTT	CAISAEGASTDTQYF
TRBV7-9	TRBJ1-1	many	TRBD1	TGTGCCAGCAGCCCGGGGACAGGGATGAACACTGAAGCTTTCTTT	CASSPGTGMNTEAFF
TRBV27	TRBJ1-5	few	TRBD1	TGTGCCAGCAGGGGGGACAGGTCGGATCAGCCCCAGCATTTT	CASRGDRSDQPQHF
TRBV30	TRBJ1-1	few	NA	TGTGCCTGGAGTGTAGCCCTGAACACTGAAGCTTTCTTT	CAWSVALNTEAFF
TRBV28	TRBJ2-2	few	TRBD1	TGTGCCAGCAGTTTGACGCTCAGGGGGAGCACCGGGGAGCTGTTTTTT	CASSLTLRGSTGELFF
TRBV27	TRBJ1-5	many	TRBD1	TGTGCCAGCAGTGCGGACAGGGGCAATCAGCCCCAGCATTTT	CASSADRGNQPQHF
TRBV4-1	TRBJ1-6	NA	TRBD1	TGCGCCAGCAGCCAGGGCGGACAGGCAAATTCACCCCTCCACTTT	CASSQGGQANSPLHF
TRBV5-1	TRBJ1-1	many	NA	TGCGCCAGCAGCTTGTCTAATGGGGGGACTGAAGCTTTCTTT	CASSLSNGGTEAFF
TRBV4-1	TRBJ1-1	many	NA	TGCGCCAGCAGCCAAGGTAGGGGGTACACTTTACTGAACACTGAAGCTTTCTTT	CASSQGRGYTLLNTEAFF
TRBV6-6	TRBJ2-6	NA	NA	TGTGCCAGCAGCAAAGCGGCGTCGGGACGGATAACTCTCTCTGGGGCCAACGTCCTGACTTTC	CASSKAASGRITLSGANVLTF
TRBV3-1	TRBJ1-1	many	NA	TGTGCCAGCAGCCAAGTTGGGACACGATTTGAAGCTTTCTTT	CASSQVGTRFEAFF
TRBV6-5	TRBJ1-2	few	NA	TGTGCCAGCAGTTACACTCCGGGACGGTTGCATGGCTACACCTTC	CASSYTPGRLHGYTF
TRBV30	TRBJ1-5	NA	TRBD1	TGTGCCTGGAGTGAACAGGGGAGACAGCCCCAGCATTTT	CAWSEQGRQPQHF
TRBV10-2	TRBJ2-1	NA	TRBD2	TGCGCCAGCAGTGAGCCCCTCTGGGGTAGCGGGGGGTCGCTGTACGGTGAGCAGTTCTTC	CASSEPLWGSGGSLYGEQFF
TRBV12-3/TRBV12-4	TRBJ1-1	few	NA	TGTGCCGGCAGCCCGGGGACCCCGGTAACTGAAGCTTTCTTT	CAGSPGTPVTEAFF
TRBV27	TRBJ1-2	many	NA	TGTGCCAGCAGTTTTAAGGGTTCAGCCCGGAGCTACACCTTC	CASSFKGSARSYTF